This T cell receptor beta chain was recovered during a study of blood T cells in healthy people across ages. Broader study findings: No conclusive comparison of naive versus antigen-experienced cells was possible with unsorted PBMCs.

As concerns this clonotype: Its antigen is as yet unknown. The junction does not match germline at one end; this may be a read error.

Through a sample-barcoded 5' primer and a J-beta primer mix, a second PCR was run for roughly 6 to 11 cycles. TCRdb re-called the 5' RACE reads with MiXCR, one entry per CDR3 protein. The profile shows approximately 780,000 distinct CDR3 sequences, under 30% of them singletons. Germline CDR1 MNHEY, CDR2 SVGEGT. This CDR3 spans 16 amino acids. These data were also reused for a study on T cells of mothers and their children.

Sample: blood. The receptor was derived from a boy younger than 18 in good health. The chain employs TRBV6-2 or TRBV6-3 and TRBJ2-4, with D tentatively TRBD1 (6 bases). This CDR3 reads CASSYLSGVVKDIQYF. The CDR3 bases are TGTGCCAGCAGTTACCTGTCAGGGGTGGTCAAAGACATTCAGTACTTC.